A selection of T cell receptor beta chains follows, all from one sample in a study of blood T cell repertoires in COVID-19. Assay used: immunoSEQ multiplex PCR; TCRdb lists only in-frame clones, some missing. The data show 150,000 or so clones, roughly four fifths seen once. The sample comprised peripheral blood. The origin of the receptors is a man in his forties or fifties who had recovered from COVID-19. Each CDR3 is given without its conserved first and last residue. The order of the fields is J gene, V gene, CDR3 protein.

j_gene: TRBJ2-7; v_gene: TRBV6-1; CDR3aa: VSRPRLDSSYEQY
j_gene: TRBJ1-6; v_gene: TRBV14; CDR3aa: ASSKRTVSNNSPLH
j_gene: TRBJ2-7; v_gene: TRBV11-3; CDR3aa: ASSSTSGTEQY
j_gene: TRBJ1-2; v_gene: TRBV30; CDR3aa: AWGGLRGFDYGYT
j_gene: TRBJ2-3; v_gene: TRBV6-5; CDR3aa: ASRFGEGTDTQY
j_gene: TRBJ2-5; v_gene: TRBV3-1/TRBV3-2; CDR3aa: ASSLSAGSQETQY
j_gene: TRBJ2-3; v_gene: TRBV6-4; CDR3aa: ASSAGGTDTQY
j_gene: TRBJ1-6; v_gene: TRBV4-3; CDR3aa: ASSQAGQRNSPLH
j_gene: TRBJ2-2; v_gene: TRBV5-1; CDR3aa: ASRDRNTGELF
j_gene: TRBJ1-1; v_gene: TRBV5-1; CDR3aa: ASSLVWRDDAF
j_gene: TRBJ1-2; v_gene: TRBV19; CDR3aa: ASSVPGYYGYT
j_gene: TRBJ2-1; v_gene: TRBV7-9; CDR3aa: ASSPPGLPYNEQF
j_gene: TRBJ1-4; v_gene: TRBV28; CDR3aa: ASGSERSNEKLF
j_gene: TRBJ2-3; v_gene: TRBV4-1; CDR3aa: ASSHYREGSGPPNTQY
j_gene: TRBJ1-4; v_gene: TRBV19; CDR3aa: ASSISATNEKLF
j_gene: TRBJ1-2; v_gene: TRBV24-1; CDR3aa: ATSDPDRADGYT
j_gene: TRBJ2-4; v_gene: TRBV7-9; CDR3aa: ASSSGSRVGNIQY
j_gene: TRBJ1-6; v_gene: TRBV11-2; CDR3aa: ASSQGVNSPLH
j_gene: TRBJ2-5; v_gene: TRBV6-1; CDR3aa: ASSETLGGLGTQY
j_gene: TRBJ1-5; v_gene: TRBV19; CDR3aa: ASSNGGGRNQPQH
j_gene: TRBJ1-4; v_gene: TRBV7-2; CDR3aa: ASSGRDRGGYFEKLF
j_gene: TRBJ2-3; v_gene: TRBV29-1; CDR3aa: SVGQGNSDTQY
j_gene: TRBJ1-1; v_gene: TRBV13; CDR3aa: ASSPRISWDTEAF
j_gene: TRBJ2-7; v_gene: TRBV7-8; CDR3aa: ASSFGTTYEQY
j_gene: TRBJ2-7; v_gene: TRBV28; CDR3aa: ASSFPLDGSSYEQY
j_gene: TRBJ2-7; v_gene: TRBV19; CDR3aa: ASSRTGGYEQY
j_gene: TRBJ1-1; v_gene: TRBV6-5; CDR3aa: ASNVGTVNTEAF
j_gene: TRBJ2-1; v_gene: TRBV9; CDR3aa: ASSVAGGRYNEQF
j_gene: TRBJ2-3; v_gene: TRBV5-1; CDR3aa: ASSLTGLGDTQY
j_gene: TRBJ2-5; v_gene: TRBV27; CDR3aa: ASSLGPGETQY
j_gene: TRBJ2-5; v_gene: TRBV29-1; CDR3aa: SVVEASRETQY
j_gene: TRBJ1-6; v_gene: TRBV9; CDR3aa: ASGAGTGDGSPLH
j_gene: TRBJ2-7; v_gene: TRBV9; CDR3aa: ASSVGEGGFYEQY
j_gene: TRBJ2-3; v_gene: TRBV7-9; CDR3aa: ASGSGVSTDTQY
j_gene: TRBJ2-2; v_gene: TRBV11-2; CDR3aa: ASGPTAGNTGELF
j_gene: TRBJ2-4; v_gene: TRBV6-5; CDR3aa: ASSSTGGRADIQY
j_gene: TRBJ2-7; v_gene: TRBV5-5; CDR3aa: ASSLEGSGSSYEQY
j_gene: TRBJ2-1; v_gene: TRBV6-4; CDR3aa: ASSPSGSYNEQF
j_gene: TRBJ2-5; v_gene: TRBV30; CDR3aa: AWSFIRGGRQETQY
j_gene: TRBJ2-7; v_gene: TRBV9; CDR3aa: ASSVAGDYEQY
j_gene: TRBJ1-6; v_gene: TRBV5-5; CDR3aa: ASSPQGTNSPLH
j_gene: TRBJ1-2; v_gene: TRBV12-3/TRBV12-4; CDR3aa: ASGERGRDGYT
j_gene: TRBJ2-7; v_gene: TRBV13; CDR3aa: ASSTRQGPGSEQY
j_gene: TRBJ1-2; v_gene: TRBV5-1; CDR3aa: ASSFGQADTYGYT
j_gene: TRBJ2-3; v_gene: TRBV6-4; CDR3aa: ASSAQAGDTQY
j_gene: TRBJ2-2; v_gene: TRBV2; CDR3aa: ASSEWGRTNTGELF
j_gene: TRBJ2-6; v_gene: TRBV4-1; CDR3aa: ASSLVANSGANVLT
j_gene: TRBJ2-4; v_gene: TRBV7-9; CDR3aa: ASSLARASGGLAKNIQY